This TCR beta chain is drawn from a study of blood T cell repertoires in COVID-19 (dated by TCRdb to 2020 to 2022). Study-wide context: Samples from collaborators originated in the United States, Italy and Spain and spanned both the acute and convalescent phases of COVID-19. The repertoires were made available in a free public database intended to serve as a resource for research on the immune response to SARS-CoV-2. Where available, HLA class I and class II types were taken from metadata supplied by the sample provider and were not determined by assay-based typing. Deeply sampled blood TCRbeta repertoires from subjects exposed to, actively infected with, or recovered from COVID-19 were included in the dataset. A de-identified subject ID, COVID-19 status, age in years and sex were almost always included in the sample metadata. Samples were obtained from the ongoing ImmuneRACE study (first 160 participants) and from over a thousand subjects provided by 6 global collaborators. The prospective study material was composed of cDNA or gDNA derived from T cells, B-cell-depleted T cells, or PBMCs. Points the paper makes about the study in general: Clinical and demographic metadata were provided uncurated, with the amount varying by source and participant.

For this clone: It has no known antigen specificity. Nothing much larger sits one base from this clone, and base qualities are not available.

The V end loses 3 bases and the J end loses 0 bases, and a stretch of 18 bases separates them. The CDR3 covers 19 residues, taking in both the cysteine and the phenylalanine. The only DNA kept is the CDR3, 57 bases in frame from the first base. The CDR1 and CDR2 encoded by the germline V gene are SNHLY and FYNNEI. TCRbeta CDR3 regions were amplified from genomic DNA using the immunoSEQ Assay, a bias-controlled multiplex PCR. The study's processing was this. The number of nucleated cells in each sample was estimated from the amplification of reference gene primers within the assay. To quantify the absolute abundance of each unique TCRbeta CDR3 rearrangement, sequence reads were collapsed and filtered. For each sample, productive Simpson clonality was calculated as the square root of Simpson's diversity index across productive rearrangements. The table was pulled from immuneACCESS by TCRdb, which kept in-frame rearrangements only. Such tables lose some clones; where checked, under half of the loss comes from unresolved V genes, and the rest has no known cause. That table gives V, J and clone size, and the DNA gave D and trimming. The sample profile shows 250,000 to 300,000 clones; approximately 83% of them were found once. The top ten constitute 1.5% to 2% of the sample.

Participants in the prospective study were aged about 18 to 100 years, lived in under 30 United States geographic areas, and enrolled through a virtual design. In the prospective study, participants were assigned to cohorts based on the clinical history participants reported in a screening survey and a study questionnaire. Recovered participants in ImmuneRACE Cohort 3 were defined by two consecutive negative NP/OP PCR tests, clearance by a healthcare professional, or resolution of symptoms. In the prospective study, mobile phlebotomists collected whole blood, serum and a nasopharyngeal or oropharyngeal swab from each participant. Participants in the prospective study had the option to provide additional blood draws and questionnaires over a roughly 2-month period. Before DNA extraction, blood samples from the prospective study were shipped at room temperature or frozen.

The sequence joins TRBV2 to TRBJ1-6; the D gene is unclear. Sequencing was performed on PBMCs or T cells enriched from blood (not recorded which). The clonotype originates from a woman in her 50s who had recovered from COVID-19. CDR3 reads: CASSDLALAGFSYNSPLHF. DNA sequence: TGTGCCAGCAGTGATTTAGCGTTGGCGGGGTTCTCCTATAATTCACCCCTCCACTTT.